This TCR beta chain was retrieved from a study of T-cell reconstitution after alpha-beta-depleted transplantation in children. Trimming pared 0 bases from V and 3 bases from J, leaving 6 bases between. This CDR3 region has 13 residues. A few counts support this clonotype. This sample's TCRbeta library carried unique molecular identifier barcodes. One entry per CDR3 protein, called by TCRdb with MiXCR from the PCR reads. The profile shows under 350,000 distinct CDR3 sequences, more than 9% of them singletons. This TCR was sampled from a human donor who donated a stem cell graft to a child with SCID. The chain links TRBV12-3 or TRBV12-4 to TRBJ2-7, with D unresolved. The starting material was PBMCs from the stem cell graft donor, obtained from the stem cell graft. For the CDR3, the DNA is TGTGCCAGCAGTTTAGCGCGTGACTACGAGCAGTACTTC. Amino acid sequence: CASSLARDYEQYF.